This entry describes one T cell receptor beta chain. Its specificity is not known. This entry comes from a study of T-cell reconstitution after alpha-beta-depleted transplantation in children. Overall study findings and caveats: For some patients, TCRbeta diversity was high at day 60 because of recipient T cells and thymic progenitors that survived. It was newly produced T cells that mostly accounted for T-cell counts and diversity one year after transplant. Several hundred expanded graft clones reportedly supplied alpha-beta T cells about two months after transplant.

Germline CDR1 and CDR2: DFQATT and SNEGSKA (reference sequence). Trimming pared 6 bases from V and 3 bases from J, leaving 19 bases between. The CDR3 is made up of 15 amino acids. During its preparation, the TCRbeta library received unique molecular identifiers. TCRdb reanalysed the PCR reads using MiXCR and keeps one entry per CDR3 protein. The repertoire holds hundreds of thousands of distinct CDR3 sequences, with approximately 12% as singletons. Source: PBMCs, mostly from graft donor cells, taken 360 days after TCRalphabeta/CD19-depleted stem cell transplant. V and J are TRBV20-1 and TRBJ2-3, with D hard to call. The receptor was isolated from a male patient younger than 18 who had a stem cell transplant for acute myeloid leukemia, so the T cells may come from the graft donor. In nucleotides, the CDR3 is TGCAGTGCCCGGCTTTTGGTAGACGTAACAGATACGCAGTATTTT. This sequence encodes CSARLLVDVTDTQYF.